The 20 T cell receptor beta chains listed next were all sequenced from one sample in a study of cytomegalovirus exposure and HLA in healthy donors. The PCR made use of 60 Vbeta and 13 Jbeta primers. Data came from immunoSEQ multiplex PCR; TCRdb stores just in-frame clones and leaves some out. Of approximately 110,000 clones in the sample, roughly 70% were seen once. Material: PBMCs. The receptors stem from a man in his forties or fifties in good health and CMV-seropositive.

V is TRBV19 and J is TRBJ1-3, with 9 bases lining up with TRBD1. Germline CDR1 and CDR2: LNHDA and SQIVND (reference sequence). There are 15 residues in the CDR3. Trimming took 8 bases from V and 1 from J; bases not matched to a gene: 6. CDR3 sequence (DNA): TGTGCCAGTGATCCGGGACAGGGATCTGGAAACACCATATATTTT. Encoded protein: CASDPGQGSGNTIYF.

A few counts support this clone. The genes are TRBV19 and TRBJ2-5; the match to TRBD2 covers 7 bases. There are 13 residues in the CDR3. The V and J ends lost 3 bases and 5 bases, in that order; junction bases with no gene match: 3. Germline V lookup: CDR1 LNHDA, CDR2 SQIVND (reference sequence). The CDR3 coding sequence is TGTGCCAGTAGTATCGGGAGGTCTGAGACCCAGTACTTC. This gives the protein CASSIGRSETQYF.

This chain joins TRBV6-1 and TRBJ2-3; D might be TRBD1 (6 bases). V gave up 6 bases and J gave up 2 bases, with 12 bases separating them. Germline V gives CDR1 MNHNS, CDR2 SASEGT. This CDR3 is built from 14 residues. CDR3 loop: CASSDPGATDTQYF. CDR3 DNA sequence: TGTGCCAGCAGCGACCCAGGGGCCACAGATACGCAGTATTTT.

The chain joins TRBV28 to TRBJ1-4; the match to TRBD1 covers 10 bases. V shed 0 bases and J 0 bases; nucleotides not matched to a gene: 1. This CDR3 is 17 amino acids long. The V gene's germline CDR1 is MDHEN and CDR2 SYDVKM. This chain's CDR3 is CASSLWGTGATNEKLFF. The CDR3 nucleotides are TGTGCCAGCAGTTTATGGGGGACAGGGGCAACTAATGAAAAACTGTTTTTT.

The chain recombines TRBV27 with TRBJ2-1; weak D call: TRBD2 (6 bases). Per germline, CDR1 MNHEY and CDR2 SMNVEV (reference sequence). CDR3 length equals 18 residues. V was shortened by 7 bases and J by 3 bases, with 25 bases between the two germline ends. CDR3 in DNA: TGTGCCAGCAACCCTAGCCTCCCCCGGGCTAGCGACTACAATGAGCAGTTCTTC. Protein product: CASNPSLPRASDYNEQFF.

This rearrangement joins TRBV4-1 to TRBJ2-1, with 7 bases fitting TRBD1. There are 20 residues in the CDR3. Germline trimming cut 1 base from V and 6 bases from J; bases unmatched to any gene: 21. The V gene's germline CDR1 is MGHRA and CDR2 YSYEKL. CDR3 sequence (DNA): TGCGCCAGCAGCCAAGTCAGTCGAGTTTCTCCCAGGACAGGAGGCAATGAGCAGTTCTTC. Translation: CASSQVSRVSPRTGGNEQFF.

This clone appeared once. The chain employs TRBV13 and TRBJ1-1; the match to TRBD1 covers 8 bases. The CDR3 contains 15 residues. With V trimmed by 5 bases and J by 3 bases, 8 bases remained unmatched. The V gene's germline CDR1 is PRHDT and CDR2 FYEKMQ (reference sequence). This CDR3 reads CASSPKTGEDTEAFF. The CDR3 nucleotides are TGTGCCAGCAGCCCCAAGACAGGGGAGGACACTGAAGCTTTCTTT. Together with reference TRBV13 and TRBJ1-1, the CDR3 gives the full variable domain: AAGVIQSPRHLIKEKRETATLKCYPIPRHDTVYWYQQGPGQDPQFLISFYEKMQSDKGSIPDRFSAQQFSDYHSELNMSSLELGDSALYFCASSPKTGEDTEAFFGQGTRLTVV.

The chain couples TRBV10-3 to TRBJ1-1; a possible D gene is TRBD1 (5 bases). V shed 5 bases and J shed 1 base, with 5 bases lying between them. This CDR3 comprises 12 residues. The germline V gene has CDR1 ENHRY and CDR2 SYGVKD. The CDR3 sequence is CAISTGNTEAFF. In DNA, the CDR3 is TGTGCCATCAGTACAGGGAACACTGAAGCTTTCTTT.

This clone was counted a few times. The chain links TRBV7-2 to TRBJ2-1, with 12 positions matching TRBD2. The V segment lost 6 bases and the J segment 6 bases; nucleotides outside the gene matches: 6. The CDR3 runs to 15 residues. CDR1 is SGHTA and CDR2 is FQGNSA in the germline V gene. The CDR3 DNA reads as TGTGCCAGCAGATTGACTAGCGGGAGACTCAATGAGCAGTTCTTC. Translating gives CASRLTSGRLNEQFF.

The gene calls are TRBV28 and TRBJ1-4; TRBD1 matches 9 bases. The CDR3 runs to 16 residues. The V gene end was trimmed by 6 bases and the J gene end by 4 bases; junction bases not matched to a gene: 9. Germline CDR1 and CDR2: MDHEN and SYDVKM. In DNA form, the CDR3 reads TGTGCCAGCAGCCAAGGGGACAGGGCGGGTAATGAAAAACTGTTTTTT. Residues: CASSQGDRAGNEKLFF.

The chain recombines TRBV2 with TRBJ2-7; TRBD2 is a possible D gene (6 bases). Trimming cost V 7 bases and J 2 bases, with 15 bases left between them. Germline V lookup: CDR1 SNHLY, CDR2 FYNNEI. The CDR3 is 14 amino acids. CDR3 DNA: TGTGCCAGCACCGTAGCGGATTTCCCCTACGAGCAGTACGTC. Translated: CASTVADFPYEQYV.

The chain uses TRBV5-1 and TRBJ1-3; 7 bases fit TRBD1. V lost 5 bases to trimming and J lost 0 bases; unmatched junction nucleotides: 2. The CDR3 covers 14 residues. Germline CDR1 and CDR2: SGHRS and YFSETQ. CDR3 in amino acids: CASRTGFSGNTIYF. The CDR3 nucleotides are TGCGCCAGCAGGACAGGGTTCTCTGGAAACACCATATATTTT.

About this clone: Sequence at one end of the junction differs from germline and may be a read error. The genes are TRBV7-9 and TRBJ2-6, with 9 nucleotides matching TRBD1. Germline values: CDR1 SEHNR, CDR2 FQNEAQ (reference sequence). The CDR3 totals 17 residues. The CDR3 nucleotides read TGTTCCAGCAGCGGGACAGGGTCGATGGCTGGGGCCAACGTCCTGACTTTC. Protein: CSSSGTGSMAGANVLTF. Complete variable domain (other parts from reference TRBV7-9 and TRBJ2-6): DTGVSQNPRHKITKRGQNVTFRCDPISEHNRLYWYRQTLGQGPEFLTYFQNEAQLEKSRLLSDRFSAERPKGSFSTLEIQRTEQGDSAMYLCSSSGTGSMAGANVLTFGAGSRLTVL.

The chain carries TRBV11-2 and TRBJ2-5; 7 bases map to TRBD2. The junction had 9 bases not matched to a gene; V was cut back by 0 bases and J by 5 bases. The CDR3 is 16 residues long. In germline, CDR1 is SGHAT, CDR2 FQNNGV. The CDR3 here is CASSLEIGRGRETQYF. The CDR3 coding sequence is TGTGCCAGCAGCTTAGAAATAGGGAGGGGTCGGGAGACCCAGTACTTC.

This chain joins TRBV5-4 and TRBJ2-7, with 9 nucleotides matching TRBD1. The CDR3 is 14 residues long. Germline CDR1 is SGHNT and CDR2 is YYREEE (reference sequence). V lost 2 bases, J lost 5 bases, and 5 bases stayed unmatched. This CDR3 reads CASSFGGTGNEQYF. CDR3 nucleotides: TGTGCCAGCAGCTTCGGAGGGACAGGGAACGAGCAGTACTTC.

In its sample, this clone was seen once. V and J are TRBV28 and TRBJ2-7; TRBD1 matches 8 bases. The CDR3 loop spans 14 amino acids. V lost 7 bases to trimming and J lost 4 bases; unmatched junction nucleotides: 9. The germline V gene has CDR1 MDHEN and CDR2 SYDVKM. The CDR3 region has the DNA TGTGCCAGCACCTTAAGACAGGGGACGTACGAGCAGTACTTC. Translating it yields CASTLRQGTYEQYF.

V gene TRBV29-1 combines with J gene TRBJ2-3; a weak D match, TRBD2 (5 bases). The V and J ends lost 4 bases and 6 bases respectively, with 11 bases between them. CDR3 length: 12 residues. Germline CDR1 is SQVTM and CDR2 is ANQGSEA. Here the CDR3 reads CSVGGSGDTQYF. The CDR3 DNA reads as TGCAGCGTTGGTGGGAGCGGCGATACGCAGTATTTT.

This clone was seen only a few times. The chain recombines TRBV30 with TRBJ1-4; possible D gene TRBD1, 5 bases. CDR1 is GTSNPN, CDR2 SVGIG, per germline (reference sequence). This CDR3 contains 12 residues. The V end was cut by 0 bases, the J end by 12 bases, with 11 bases between. The CDR3 nucleotides read TGTGCCTGGAGTGTATCAGGGATAGAACTGTTTTTT. Amino acid sequence: CAWSVSGIELFF.

The V gene is TRBV15, the J gene TRBJ1-5; possible D gene TRBD1, 5 bases. The germline gives CDR1 LNHNV, CDR2 YYDKDF (reference sequence). With 0 bases removed from V and 0 bases from J, the gap between germline ends came to 6 bases. The CDR3 is 15 residues long. The CDR3 spells CATSRDRGSNQPQHF. The CDR3 DNA sequence: TGTGCCACCAGCAGAGATAGGGGTAGCAATCAGCCCCAGCATTTT.

The J gene is TRBJ1-4, the V gene TRBV2; 7 nucleotides line up with TRBD1. Germline CDR1 reads SNHLY; CDR2 reads FYNNEI. The CDR3 length is 13 residues. After removal of 7 bases from V and 8 bases from J, the junction contained 7 bases not matched to a gene. The CDR3 protein is CASTGQLAEKLFF. CDR3 coding DNA: TGTGCCAGCACGGGACAGTTGGCGGAAAAACTGTTTTTT. The whole variable domain, remainder taken from reference TRBV2 and TRBJ1-4, is EPEVTQTPSHQVTQMGQEVILRCVPISNHLYFYWYRQILGQKVEFLVSFYNNEISEKSEIFDDQFSVERPDGSNFTLKIRSTKLEDSAMYFCASTGQLAEKLFFGSGTQLSVL.